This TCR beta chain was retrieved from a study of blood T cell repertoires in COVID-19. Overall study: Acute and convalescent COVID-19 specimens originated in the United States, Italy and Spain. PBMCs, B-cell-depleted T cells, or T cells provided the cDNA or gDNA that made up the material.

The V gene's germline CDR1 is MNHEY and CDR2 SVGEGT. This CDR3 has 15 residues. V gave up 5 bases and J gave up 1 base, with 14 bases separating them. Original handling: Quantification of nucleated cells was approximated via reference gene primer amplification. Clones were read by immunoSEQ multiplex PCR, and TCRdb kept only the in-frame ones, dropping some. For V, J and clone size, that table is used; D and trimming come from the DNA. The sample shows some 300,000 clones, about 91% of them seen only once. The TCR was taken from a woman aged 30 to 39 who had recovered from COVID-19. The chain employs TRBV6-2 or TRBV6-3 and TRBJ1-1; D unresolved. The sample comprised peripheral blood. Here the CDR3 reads CASSPSQNPNTEAFF. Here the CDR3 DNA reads TGTGCCAGCAGTCCCTCACAGAATCCGAACACTGAAGCTTTCTTT.